This TCR beta chain was sequenced in a study of OX40 agonist ivuxolimab in advanced cancers. About the study: Ivuxolimab, which patients received intravenously every 2 weeks, was dosed at 0.01 to 10 mg/kg. It was permissible to have had prior anti-PD-1, anti-PD-L1 or anti-CTLA-4 therapy, and around 40% had some. Overall study results and limits: Relative to CD4+ cells, CD8+ T cells on average had more expanded clones. CD4+ and CD8+ blood T cells expanded clonally by week 6 at 0.1 to 3.0 mg/kg.

Clones were sequenced by immunoSEQ multiplex PCR, and TCRdb holds only the in-frame ones, with some missing. The profile shows about 75,000 clones, more than 85% of them singletons. Unmatched junction bases numbered 1, after V lost 2 bases and J lost 6 bases. Per germline, CDR1 SGHRS and CDR2 YFSETQ. The CDR3 is made up of 13 amino acids. Regarding this clone: Its antigen is as yet unknown.

The chain joins TRBV5-1 to TRBJ2-4; 8 bases align to TRBD1. The specimen was CD4+ or CD8+ T cells sorted from blood, collected in a trial of the OX40 agonist ivuxolimab. This receptor was taken from an adult with an advanced solid tumor such as melanoma, head and neck, liver or kidney cancer. CDR3 in DNA: TGCGCCAGCAGCTTTGGACAGGGAAACATTCAGTACTTC. Translation gives CASSFGQGNIQYF.